Below, one TCR beta chain is given with its context. Its specificity is not known. This specimen belongs to a study of cytomegalovirus exposure and HLA in healthy donors. Study-level results: Follow-up analysis later connected one missense variant in DCLRE1C with trimming of TCR beta V- and J-genes. There were some V segments, including TRBV6-2 and TRBV6-3, excluded as indistinguishable.

The PCR employed 60 Vbeta primers together with 13 Jbeta primers. Data came from immunoSEQ multiplex PCR; TCRdb stores just in-frame clones and leaves some out. The table lists some 96,000 clones. This CDR3 spans 13 amino acids. The V end was cut by 5 bases, the J end by 7 bases, with 15 bases between. From germline, CDR1 is SGHTA and CDR2 FQGTGA. The receptor's source is a woman aged 25 to 39 in good health and CMV-seronegative. The rearrangement uses TRBV7-3 and TRBJ2-7; a possible D gene is TRBD1 (5 bases). The sequenced sample consisted of PBMCs. The DNA for the CDR3 is TGTGCCAGCAGCCAAGGGGTCTCCCGGGAGCAGTACTTC. Protein sequence: CASSQGVSREQYF. The full variable domain, rest sourced from reference TRBV7-3 and TRBJ2-7, is GAGVSQTPSNKVTEKGKYVELRCDPISGHTALYWYRQSLGQGPEFLIYFQGTGAADDSGLPNDRFFAVRPEGSVSTLKIQRTERGDSAVYLCASSQGVSREQYFGPGTRLTVT.